This T cell receptor beta chain was captured in a study of blood T cell repertoires in COVID-19. The germline V gene has CDR1 MGHDK and CDR2 SYGVNS. Trimming took off 5 bases at V and 5 bases at J, with 18 bases between the two ends. This CDR3 comprises 16 residues. Some clones are missing from TCRdb's copy, which holds only in-frame ones; the method was immunoSEQ multiplex PCR. The profile shows roughly 140,000 clones, approximately 82% of them singletons. The chain couples TRBV25-1 to TRBJ2-2; D is perhaps TRBD1 (6 bases). Material for sequencing was peripheral blood. This receptor was identified in a woman in her 50s in a cohort sampled during active or convalescent COVID-19. The DNA of the CDR3 is TGTGCCAGCAGTTTGCAGGGGCCAGGGAGAACCGGGGAGCTGTTTTTT. Protein product: CASSLQGPGRTGELFF.